This note documents a single T cell receptor beta chain sequence. Its antigen is unidentified. The data are from a study of T cells in severe cutaneous drug reactions. Study-level information: Recruitment ran 2011 to 2018 in Taiwan, Thailand and a European registry. Blister fluids or cells and PBMC were collected from patients in acute or recovery stage. Findings and limits, study-wide: Blister cells averaged roughly 29% and PBMC about 4.9% TRBV12-4 in carbamazepine-induced Stevens-Johnson syndrome or toxic epidermal necrolysis patients.

The patients sequenced had a carbamazepine-induced Stevens-Johnson syndrome or toxic epidermal necrolysis reaction. Peripheral blood was from CBZ-SJS/TEN patients: a few Han Chinese, six European. Bulk and single-cell libraries used iRepertoire multiplex PCR with TCR subtype-specific primers. Reanalyzing the multiplex PCR reads, TCRdb keeps one entry per CDR3 protein, without DNA. The listing records tens of thousands of distinct CDR3 sequences. Germline CDR1 is MGHRA and CDR2 is YSYEKL. This CDR3 has 15 amino acids. The sequence was obtained from a human donor with toxic epidermal necrolysis, a severe cutaneous drug reaction. This chain uses TRBV4-1 with TRBJ2-3; without DNA, the TCRdb call of TRBD1 cannot be checked. The source material was PBMCs. The CDR3 loop reads CASSSRTASTDTQYF.